A selection of T cell receptor beta chains follows, all from one sample in a study of monozygotic twins with inflammatory bowel disease. TCRdb re-called the 5' RACE reads, yielding one record per CDR3 amino acid sequence without DNA. Here the sample table reports some 160,000 distinct CDR3 sequences. Sequencing was carried out using blood. The receptors stem from a human donor with ulcerative colitis or Crohn's disease, or a healthy co-twin of an affected twin (not recorded which). The CDR3 runs from the conserved cysteine through the conserved F or W.

v_gene	j_gene	CDR3aa
TRBV11-2	TRBJ2-7	CASSLEAGLSYEQYF
TRBV7-9	TRBJ2-1	CASSLDLASYEQFF
TRBV5-4	TRBJ1-6	CASSLVDRESPLHF
TRBV2	TRBJ2-5	CASLPDRGGRETQYF
TRBV3-1	TRBJ2-7	CASSPFLGQGGYEQYF
TRBV20-1	TRBJ2-4	CSALPPGQKNIQYF
TRBV7-2	TRBJ2-1	CASNSGTSYNGQFF
TRBV5-1	TRBJ2-7	CASKYLAGEGVQYF
TRBV12-3/TRBV12-4	TRBJ1-6	CASSSFGSGAPNSPLHF
TRBV29-1	TRBJ2-1	CSVTGTRSSNEQFF
TRBV6-1	TRBJ1-3	CASSELALKTGDGNTIYF
TRBV10-3	TRBJ1-4	CAISSAQVAGEKLFF
TRBV5-4	TRBJ1-6	CASSAPGHSPLHF
TRBV25-1	TRBJ2-4	CASSHSQGNIQYF
TRBV7-8	TRBJ1-1	CASSLEVGIRGAFF
TRBV19	TRBJ1-5	CASSIRDLRAQPQHF
TRBV15	TRBJ2-4	CATRDSRTVAKNIQYF